This T cell receptor beta chain comes out of a study of cytotoxic CD8 clonotypes in ibrutinib-treated CLL. Turning to the study itself: Following treatment for a median about 13 months, range 6 to 36, response samples were then taken. Per sample, productive templates averaged approximately 260,000 and productive rearrangements averaged approximately 92,000.

Profiled with immunoSEQ multiplex PCR; TCRdb holds only in-frame clones, not every one. The sample records fewer than 400,000 clones, roughly 70% being singletons. Study-level points and caveats: Clonality rose at ibrutinib response and fell back toward baseline at progression.

With regard to this clone: Its antigen is still unknown.

Germline V gene lookup returns CDR1 MDHEN and CDR2 SYDVKM. The CDR3 runs to 13 residues. V was clipped by 7 bases and J by 2 bases, with 12 bases between them. This rearrangement joins TRBV28 to TRBJ2-7; D call uncertain. This specimen consisted of PBMCs, obtained after 36 months of ibrutinib treatment. The TCR comes from a human donor with chronic lymphocytic leukemia. The CDR3 here is CASNPGRTYEQYF. As DNA, the CDR3 is TGTGCCAGCAATCCCGGACGTACCTACGAGCAGTACTTC. The complete variable domain, with remaining parts taken from reference TRBV28 and TRBJ2-7, reads DVKVTQSSRYLVKRTGEKVFLECVQDMDHENMFWYRQDPGLGLRLIYFSYDVKMKEKGDIPEGYSVSREKKERFSLILESASTNQTSMYLCASNPGRTYEQYFGPGTRLTVT.